What follows are 2 T cell receptor beta chains derived from one specimen sequenced in a study of cytomegalovirus exposure and HLA in healthy donors. PCR involved 60 Vbeta and 13 Jbeta primers. Generated by immunoSEQ multiplex PCR, the TCRdb table keeps only in-frame clones and is missing some. The sample yields some 190,000 clones, around 86% seen once. Sequencing was performed on PBMCs. These receptors all come from a young man in good health and CMV-seronegative.

The rearrangement joins TRBV10-1 to TRBJ1-1; the match to TRBD1 covers 8 bases. The junction had 8 bases not matched to a gene; V was cut back by 6 bases and J by 5 bases. The CDR3 loop spans 14 amino acids. The germline V gene has CDR1 WNHNN and CDR2 SYGVQD (reference sequence). The CDR3 sequence is CASSLTGVGTEAFF. The CDR3 DNA reads as TGCGCCAGCAGCCTGACAGGGGTCGGGACTGAAGCTTTCTTT.

This clone was detected only once. This chain joins TRBV10-1 and TRBJ1-3; D gene uncertain. The CDR3 runs 16 residues. V gave up 2 bases and J gave up 0 bases, with 11 bases separating them. Germline V gene lookup returns CDR1 WNHNN and CDR2 SYGVQD (reference sequence). DNA of the CDR3: TGCGCCAGCAGTGAGACGGGAAGGTTCTCTGGAAACACCATATATTTT. This gives the protein CASSETGRFSGNTIYF.